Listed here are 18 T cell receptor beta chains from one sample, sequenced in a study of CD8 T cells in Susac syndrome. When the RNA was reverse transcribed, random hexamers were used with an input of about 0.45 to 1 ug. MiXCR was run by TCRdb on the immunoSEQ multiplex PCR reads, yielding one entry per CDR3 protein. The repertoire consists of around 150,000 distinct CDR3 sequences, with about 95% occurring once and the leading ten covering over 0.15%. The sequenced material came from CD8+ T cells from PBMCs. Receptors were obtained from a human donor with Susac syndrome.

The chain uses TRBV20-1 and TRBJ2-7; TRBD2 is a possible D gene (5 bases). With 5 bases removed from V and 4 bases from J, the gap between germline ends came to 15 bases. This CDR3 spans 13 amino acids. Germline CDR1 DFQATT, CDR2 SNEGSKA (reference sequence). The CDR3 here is CSALGPRGYEQYF. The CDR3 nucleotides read TGCAGTGCTCTAGGCCCCCGGGGTTACGAGCAGTACTTC.

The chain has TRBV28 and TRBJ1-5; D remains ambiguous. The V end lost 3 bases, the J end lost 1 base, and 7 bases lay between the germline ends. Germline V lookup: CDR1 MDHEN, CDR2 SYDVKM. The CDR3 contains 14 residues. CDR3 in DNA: TGTGCCAGCAGTTTGATGGTCAGCAATCAGCCCCAGCATTTT. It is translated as CASSLMVSNQPQHF.

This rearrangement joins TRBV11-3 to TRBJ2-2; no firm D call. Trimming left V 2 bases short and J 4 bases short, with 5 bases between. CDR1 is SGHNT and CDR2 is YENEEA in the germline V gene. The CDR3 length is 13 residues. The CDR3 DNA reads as TGTGCCAGCAGCTTACCCGCCACCGGGGAGCTGTTTTTT. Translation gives CASSLPATGELFF.

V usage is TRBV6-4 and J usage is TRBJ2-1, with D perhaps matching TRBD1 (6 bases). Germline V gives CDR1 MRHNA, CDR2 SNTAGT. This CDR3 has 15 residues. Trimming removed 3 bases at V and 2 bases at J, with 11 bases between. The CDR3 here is CASSEQGLTYNEQFF. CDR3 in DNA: TGTGCCAGCAGTGAGCAGGGGTTAACCTACAATGAGCAGTTCTTC.

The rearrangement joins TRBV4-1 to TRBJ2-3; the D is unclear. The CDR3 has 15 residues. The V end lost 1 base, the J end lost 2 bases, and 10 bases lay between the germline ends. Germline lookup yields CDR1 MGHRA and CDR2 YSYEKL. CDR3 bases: TGCGCCAGCAGCCAAGTCTTGGCGTACACAGATACGCAGTATTTT. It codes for CASSQVLAYTDTQYF.

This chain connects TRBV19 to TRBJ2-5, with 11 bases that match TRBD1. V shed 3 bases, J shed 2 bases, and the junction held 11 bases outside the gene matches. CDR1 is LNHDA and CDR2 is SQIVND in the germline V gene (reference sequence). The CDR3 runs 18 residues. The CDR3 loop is CASSIRDRGTLWQETQYF. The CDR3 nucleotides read TGTGCCAGTAGTATCCGGGACAGGGGGACCCTCTGGCAAGAGACCCAGTACTTC.

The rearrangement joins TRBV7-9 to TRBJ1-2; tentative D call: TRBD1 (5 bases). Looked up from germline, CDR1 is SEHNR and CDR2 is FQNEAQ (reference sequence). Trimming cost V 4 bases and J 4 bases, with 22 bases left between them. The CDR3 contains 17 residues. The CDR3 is CASSSPFGRAEGYGYTF. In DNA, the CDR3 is TGTGCCAGCAGCTCGCCTTTCGGCAGGGCAGAGGGCTATGGCTACACCTTC.

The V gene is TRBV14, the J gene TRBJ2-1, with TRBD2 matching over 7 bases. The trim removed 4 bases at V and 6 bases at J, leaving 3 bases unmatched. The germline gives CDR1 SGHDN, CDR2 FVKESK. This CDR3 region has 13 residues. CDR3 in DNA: TGTGCCAGCAGCCTAGCGGGCAGCAATGAGCAGTTCTTC. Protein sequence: CASSLAGSNEQFF.

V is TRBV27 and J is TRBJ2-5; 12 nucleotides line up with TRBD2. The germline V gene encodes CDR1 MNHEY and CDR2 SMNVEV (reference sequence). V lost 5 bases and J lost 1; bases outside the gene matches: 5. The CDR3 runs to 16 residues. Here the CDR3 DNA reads TGTGCCAGCAGTGCCGGGACTAGCGGGCCCCAAGAGACCCAGTACTTC. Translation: CASSAGTSGPQETQYF.

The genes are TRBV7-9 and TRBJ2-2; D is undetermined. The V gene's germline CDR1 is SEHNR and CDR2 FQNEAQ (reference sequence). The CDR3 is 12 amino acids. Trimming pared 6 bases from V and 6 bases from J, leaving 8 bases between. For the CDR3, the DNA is TGTGCCAGCAGACCTTCGGCCGGGGAGCTGTTTTTT. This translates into CASRPSAGELFF.

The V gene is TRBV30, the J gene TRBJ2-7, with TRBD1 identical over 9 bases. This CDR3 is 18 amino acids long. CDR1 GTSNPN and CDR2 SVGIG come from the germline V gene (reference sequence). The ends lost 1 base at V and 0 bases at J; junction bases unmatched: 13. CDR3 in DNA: TGTGCCTGGAGTGCGAGATGGACGGGACAGGGAAGCTCCTACGAGCAGTACTTC. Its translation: CAWSARWTGQGSSYEQYF.

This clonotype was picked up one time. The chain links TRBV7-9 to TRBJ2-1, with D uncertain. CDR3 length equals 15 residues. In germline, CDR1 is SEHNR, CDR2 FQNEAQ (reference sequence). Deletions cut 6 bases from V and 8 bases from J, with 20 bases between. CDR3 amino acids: CASSDVQLPWDEQFF. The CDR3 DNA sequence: TGTGCCAGCAGTGACGTTCAGCTCCCGTGGGATGAGCAGTTCTTC.

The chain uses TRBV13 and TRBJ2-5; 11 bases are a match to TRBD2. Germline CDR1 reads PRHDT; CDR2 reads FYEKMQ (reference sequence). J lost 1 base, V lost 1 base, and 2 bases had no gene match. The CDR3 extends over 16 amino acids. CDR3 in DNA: TGTGCCAGCAGCTTAGTAGCGGGAGGGCCCCAAGAGACCCAGTACTTC. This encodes CASSLVAGGPQETQYF.

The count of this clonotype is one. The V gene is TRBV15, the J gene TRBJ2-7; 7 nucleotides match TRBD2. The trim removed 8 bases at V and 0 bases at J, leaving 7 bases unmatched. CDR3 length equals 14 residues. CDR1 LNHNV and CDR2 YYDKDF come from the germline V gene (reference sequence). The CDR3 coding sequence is TGTGCCACCCTGGAGTCTAGCGGCTCCTACGAGCAGTACTTC. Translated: CATLESSGSYEQYF.

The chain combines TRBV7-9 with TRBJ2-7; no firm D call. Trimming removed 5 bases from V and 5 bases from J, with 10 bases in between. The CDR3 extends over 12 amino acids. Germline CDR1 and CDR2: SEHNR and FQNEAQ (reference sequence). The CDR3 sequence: CASSTTQNEQYF. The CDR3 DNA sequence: TGTGCCAGCAGCACCACTCAGAACGAGCAGTACTTC.

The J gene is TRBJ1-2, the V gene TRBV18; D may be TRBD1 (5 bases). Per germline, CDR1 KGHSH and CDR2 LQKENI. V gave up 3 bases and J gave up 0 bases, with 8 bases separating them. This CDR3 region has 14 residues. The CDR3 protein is CASSPGTPNYGYTF. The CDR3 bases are TGTGCCAGCTCACCGGGGACCCCTAACTATGGCTACACCTTC.

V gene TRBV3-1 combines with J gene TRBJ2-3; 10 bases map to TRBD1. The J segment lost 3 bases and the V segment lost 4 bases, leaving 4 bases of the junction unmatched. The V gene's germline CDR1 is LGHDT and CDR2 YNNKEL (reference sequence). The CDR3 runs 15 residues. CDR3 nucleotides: TGTGCCAGCAGCCTAGGGACAGGGGAGACAGATACGCAGTATTTT. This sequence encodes CASSLGTGETDTQYF.

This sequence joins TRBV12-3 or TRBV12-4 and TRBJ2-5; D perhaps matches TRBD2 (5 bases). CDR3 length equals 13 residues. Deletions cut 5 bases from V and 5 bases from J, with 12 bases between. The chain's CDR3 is CASSRLPSETQYF. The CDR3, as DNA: TGTGCCAGCAGTAGACTACCAAGCGAGACCCAGTACTTC.